The TCR beta chain described here comes from a study of blood T cell repertoires in COVID-19. Germline V CDR1 and CDR2: LNHNV, YYDKDF (reference sequence). The CDR3 totals 16 residues. V shed 4 bases and J shed 2 bases, with 17 bases lying between them. Original processing notes: Nucleated cell counts were estimated from reference gene primer amplification. Libraries were prepared by immunoSEQ multiplex PCR; TCRdb keeps only in-frame clonotypes and omits some of them. V and J calls and clone size come straight from that table; D and trimming were deduced from the DNA. The sample yields fewer than 350,000 clones, about 88% seen once.

The material sequenced was PBMCs or T cells enriched from blood (not recorded which). The TCR originated in a woman aged 25 to 39 who had been exposed to COVID-19. The V gene is TRBV15, the J gene TRBJ1-1; a possible D gene is TRBD1 (6 bases). CDR3 in DNA: TGTGCCACCAGCAAACAAATACAGGGACCCAACACTGAAGCTTTCTTT. Translated, it gives CATSKQIQGPNTEAFF. Variable domain in full (rest from reference TRBV15 and TRBJ1-1): DAMVIQNPRYQVTQFGKPVTLSCSQTLNHNVMYWYQQKSSQAPKLLFHYYDKDFNNEADTPDNFQSRRPNTSFCFLDIRSPGLGDTAMYLCATSKQIQGPNTEAFFGQGTRLTVV.